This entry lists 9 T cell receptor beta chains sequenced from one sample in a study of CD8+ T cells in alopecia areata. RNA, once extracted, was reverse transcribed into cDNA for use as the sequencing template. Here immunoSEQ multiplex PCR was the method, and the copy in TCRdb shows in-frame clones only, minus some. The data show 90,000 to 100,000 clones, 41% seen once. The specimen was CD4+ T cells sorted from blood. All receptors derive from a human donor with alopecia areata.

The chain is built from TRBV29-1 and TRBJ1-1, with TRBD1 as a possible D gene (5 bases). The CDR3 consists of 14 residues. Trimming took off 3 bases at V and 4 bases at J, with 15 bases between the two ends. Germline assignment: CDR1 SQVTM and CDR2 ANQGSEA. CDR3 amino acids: CSVDRGGYGTEAFF. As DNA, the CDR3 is TGCAGCGTTGATAGGGGTGGCTATGGCACTGAAGCTTTCTTT.

CDR3 residues: CSAVVAGGLQETQYF. CDR3 in DNA: TGCAGCGCTGTGGTAGCGGGGGGGCTCCAAGAGACCCAGTACTTC. V usage is TRBV29-1 and J usage is TRBJ2-5; 11 positions agree with TRBD2. The V gene's germline CDR1 is SQVTM and CDR2 ANQGSEA. V gave up 7 bases and J gave up 1 base; unmatched junction bases: 8. The CDR3 is 15 amino acids.

CDR3 protein: CASEGETSYEQYF. DNA of the CDR3: TGTGCCAGCGAGGGGGAGACCTCCTACGAGCAGTACTTC. The V and J genes are TRBV6-1 and TRBJ2-5; TRBD1 might be the D (6 bases). Judging by the DNA end, TRBJ2-7 fits better; the J call may be wrong. The CDR3 is 13 amino acids. The germline V gene encodes CDR1 MNHNS and CDR2 SASEGT.

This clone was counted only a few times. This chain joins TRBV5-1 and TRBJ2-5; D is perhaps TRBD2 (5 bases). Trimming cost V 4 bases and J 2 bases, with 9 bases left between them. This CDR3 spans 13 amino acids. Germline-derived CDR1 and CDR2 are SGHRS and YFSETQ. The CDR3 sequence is CASSRRLQETQYF. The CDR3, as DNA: TGCGCCAGCAGCCGACGACTACAAGAGACCCAGTACTTC.

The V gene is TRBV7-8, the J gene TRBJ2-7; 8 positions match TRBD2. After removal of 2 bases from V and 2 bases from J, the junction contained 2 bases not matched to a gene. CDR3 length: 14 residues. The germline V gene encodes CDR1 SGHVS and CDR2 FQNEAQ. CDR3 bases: TGTGCCAGCAGCTTATCGGGACTAGCCTACGAGCAGTACTTC. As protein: CASSLSGLAYEQYF. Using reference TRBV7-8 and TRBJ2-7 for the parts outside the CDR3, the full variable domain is GAGVSQSPRYKVAKRGQDVALRCDPISGHVSLFWYQQALGQGPEFLTYFQNEAQLDKSGLPSDRFFAERPEGSVSTLKIQRTQQEDSAVYLCASSLSGLAYEQYFGPGTRLTVT.

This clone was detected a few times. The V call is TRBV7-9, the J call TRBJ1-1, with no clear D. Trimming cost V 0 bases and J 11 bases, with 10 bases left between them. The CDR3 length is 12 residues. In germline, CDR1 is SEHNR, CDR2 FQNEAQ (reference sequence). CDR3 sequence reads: CASSLASHWAFF. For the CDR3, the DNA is TGTGCCAGCAGCTTAGCGTCTCATTGGGCTTTCTTT.

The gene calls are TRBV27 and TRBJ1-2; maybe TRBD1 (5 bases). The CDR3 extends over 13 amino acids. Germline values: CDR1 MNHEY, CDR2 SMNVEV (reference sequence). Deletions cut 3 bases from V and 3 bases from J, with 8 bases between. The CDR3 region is CASSLQGDYGYTF. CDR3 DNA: TGTGCCAGCAGTTTGCAGGGTGACTATGGCTACACCTTC.

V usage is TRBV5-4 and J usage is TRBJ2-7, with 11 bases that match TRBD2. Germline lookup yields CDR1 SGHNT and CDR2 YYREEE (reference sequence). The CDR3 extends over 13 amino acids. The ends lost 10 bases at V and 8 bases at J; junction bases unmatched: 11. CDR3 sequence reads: CAGGLAGTSKQYF. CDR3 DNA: TGTGCCGGAGGACTAGCGGGCACAAGCAAGCAGTACTTC. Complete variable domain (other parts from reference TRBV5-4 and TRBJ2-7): ETGVTQSPTHLIKTRGQQVTLRCSSQSGHNTVSWYQQALGQGPQFIFQYYREEENGRGNFPPRFSGLQFPNYSSELNVNALELDDSALYLCAGGLAGTSKQYFGPGTRLTVT.

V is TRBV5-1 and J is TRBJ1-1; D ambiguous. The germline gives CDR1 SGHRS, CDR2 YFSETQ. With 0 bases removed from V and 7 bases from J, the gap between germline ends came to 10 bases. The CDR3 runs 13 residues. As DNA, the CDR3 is TGCGCCAGCAGCTTGGGACGGCGGATTGAAGCTTTCTTT. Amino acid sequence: CASSLGRRIEAFF. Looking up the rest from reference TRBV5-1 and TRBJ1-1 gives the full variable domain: KAGVTQTPRYLIKTRGQQVTLSCSPISGHRSVSWYQQTPGQGLQFLFEYFSETQRNKGNFPGRFSGRQFSNSRSEMNVSTLELGDSALYLCASSLGRRIEAFFGQGTRLTVV.